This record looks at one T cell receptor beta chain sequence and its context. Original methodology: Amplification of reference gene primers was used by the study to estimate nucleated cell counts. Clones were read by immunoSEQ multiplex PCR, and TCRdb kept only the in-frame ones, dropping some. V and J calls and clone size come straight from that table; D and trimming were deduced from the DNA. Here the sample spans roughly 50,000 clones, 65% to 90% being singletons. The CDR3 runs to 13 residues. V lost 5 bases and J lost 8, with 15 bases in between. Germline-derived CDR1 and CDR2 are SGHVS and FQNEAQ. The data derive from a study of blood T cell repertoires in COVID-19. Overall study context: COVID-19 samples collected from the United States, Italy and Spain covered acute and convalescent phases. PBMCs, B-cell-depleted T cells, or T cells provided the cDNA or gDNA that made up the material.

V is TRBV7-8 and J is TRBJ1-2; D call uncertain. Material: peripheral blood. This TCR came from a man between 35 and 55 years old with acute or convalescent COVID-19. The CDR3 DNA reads TGTGCCAGCAGCCCCGGACGGGGAGACGGCTACACCTTC. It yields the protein CASSPGRGDGYTF. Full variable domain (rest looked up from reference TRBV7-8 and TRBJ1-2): GAGVSQSPRYKVAKRGQDVALRCDPISGHVSLFWYQQALGQGPEFLTYFQNEAQLDKSGLPSDRFFAERPEGSVSTLKIQRTQQEDSAVYLCASSPGRGDGYTFGSGTRLTVV.